These 23 T cell receptor beta chains originate from one sample sequenced in a study of shared clonotypes between healthy human individuals (dated by TCRdb to the early 2020s). The protocol used for the library was the immunoSEQ multiplex PCR assay. TCRdb limited this immuneACCESS table to in-frame rearrangements with V and J called. A share of clones is missing; checked studies link under half to unresolved V genes, and the rest is unexplained. The sample table lists roughly 1 million clones, around 76% of them with a count of one. Of the sample, about 1.4% falls within the top ten clones. Sample: memory CD4+ T cells sorted from blood. Reading the label with the study, this specimen's cell subset or site is: CD45RA-negative fraction. The receptors were gathered from a man aged 18 to 29 in good health.

The chain combines TRBV10-2 with TRBJ2-1; possibly TRBD2 for D (5 bases). The ends were cut back, 0 bases at V and 9 bases at J, with 15 bases in the middle. Germline CDR1 and CDR2: WSHSY and SAAADI. The CDR3 extends over 15 amino acids. The CDR3 sequence: CASSESRRVSPEQFF. In DNA form, the CDR3 reads TGCGCCAGCAGTGAGTCCAGGCGGGTATCTCCTGAGCAGTTCTTC.

This chain joins TRBV7-2 and TRBJ2-5; a weak D match, TRBD1 (5 bases). Germline V gene sequence: CDR1 SGHTA, CDR2 FQGNSA. Deletions cut 4 bases from V and 5 bases from J, with 11 bases between. The CDR3 has 13 amino acids. The CDR3 protein is CASSSRAGETQYF. The DNA of the CDR3 is TGTGCCAGCAGCTCCAGGGCCGGGGAGACCCAGTACTTC.

The chain uses TRBV11-1 and TRBJ2-4; the D is unclear. CDR1 and CDR2 (germline): SGHAT, FQDESV (reference sequence). The CDR3 spans 18 residues. V was pared by 5 bases and J by 0 bases, with 20 bases between. The CDR3 sequence: CASSPRRGKDLAKNIQYF. CDR3 in DNA: TGTGCCAGCAGCCCCCGAAGAGGAAAGGACCTAGCCAAAAACATTCAGTACTTC.

The CDR3 reads CASSQGGTSGGGQFF. CDR3 nucleotide sequence: TGCGCCAGCAGCCAAGGAGGTACTAGCGGGGGGGGGCAGTTCTTC. The chain joins TRBV4-1 to TRBJ2-1, with 13 nucleotides matching TRBD2. V shed 1 base, J shed 12 bases, and the junction held 6 bases outside the gene matches. This CDR3 is built from 15 residues. CDR1 and CDR2 from the germline V gene are MGHRA and YSYEKL.

The chain combines TRBV21-1 with TRBJ2-4; TRBD1 is taken as the D call from the table, unchecked against the DNA. TRBV21-1 is reported as a pseudogene. The CDR3 is 17 residues long. CDR3 residues: CASSNGQGMEAKNIQYF. The CDR3 DNA reads as TGTGCCAGCAGCAACGGACAGGGGATGGAAGCCAAAAACATTCAGTACTTC.

The V gene is TRBV12-5, the J gene TRBJ2-5; 8 bases are a match to TRBD1. The CDR3 length is 14 residues. The germline CDR1 and CDR2 sequences are LGHNT and FRNRAP. J gave up 2 bases and V 4 bases, and 3 bases lay outside the gene matches. The DNA for the CDR3 is TGTGCTAGTGGTTCAGGACAGGGTCAAGAGACCCAGTACTTC. Its translation: CASGSGQGQETQYF.

This sequence joins TRBV30 and TRBJ2-3; tentatively, D is TRBD2 (6 bases). Trimming removed 5 bases at V and 6 bases at J, with 9 bases between. The CDR3 consists of 11 residues. CDR1 is GTSNPN, CDR2 SVGIG, per germline (reference sequence). CDR3: CAWRDFDTQYF. The CDR3, as DNA: TGTGCCTGGCGGGACTTTGATACGCAGTATTTT.

The chain carries TRBV28 and TRBJ1-1; 10 bases fit TRBD1. The CDR3 spans 16 residues. J was trimmed by 4 bases and V by 8 bases; bases with no gene match: 13. The V gene's germline CDR1 is MDHEN and CDR2 SYDVKM. The chain's CDR3 is CASLPDRGSRSTEAFF. The CDR3 DNA sequence: TGTGCCAGCCTCCCGGACAGGGGGAGTCGAAGCACTGAAGCTTTCTTT.

The J gene is TRBJ1-1, the V gene TRBV7-9; D is perhaps TRBD1 (6 bases). The length of the CDR3 is 12 residues. V was trimmed by 1 base and J by 11 bases, leaving 11 bases between them. Germline assignment: CDR1 SEHNR and CDR2 FQNEAQ (reference sequence). The CDR3 loop reads CASSLEQGGAFF. The DNA for the CDR3 is TGTGCCAGCAGCTTAGAACAGGGCGGGGCTTTCTTT.

The chain combines TRBV4-3 with TRBJ1-5, with D hard to call. The germline V and J ends were trimmed by 0 bases and 15 bases, with 15 bases remaining between them. Per the germline V gene, CDR1 is LGHNA and CDR2 is YSLEER. This CDR3 comprises 13 residues. The chain's CDR3 is CASSQDLVSLVHF. The CDR3 DNA reads TGCGCCAGCAGCCAAGATCTGGTCAGTTTGGTGCATTTT.

The V call is TRBV5-1, the J call TRBJ2-2; D may be TRBD1 (6 bases). The CDR3 covers 15 residues. Between the trimmed V and J ends, which lost 4 bases and 6 bases, there was a span of 16 bases. CDR1 is SGHRS, CDR2 YFSETQ, per germline. The CDR3, as DNA: TGCGCCAGCAGCACGGGACACCGGGACGCCGGGGAGCTGTTTTTT. It yields the protein CASSTGHRDAGELFF. The full variable domain, in which reference TRBV5-1 and TRBJ2-2 provide the parts outside the CDR3, is KAGVTQTPRYLIKTRGQQVTLSCSPISGHRSVSWYQQTPGQGLQFLFEYFSETQRNKGNFPGRFSGRQFSNSRSEMNVSTLELGDSALYLCASSTGHRDAGELFFGEGSRLTVL.

V usage is TRBV6-6 and J usage is TRBJ1-1, with a weak D call TRBD1 (5 bases). The V gene's germline CDR1 is MNHNY and CDR2 SVGAGI (reference sequence). The CDR3 runs to 13 residues. V gave up 4 bases and J gave up 5 bases, with 11 bases separating them. CDR3 in amino acids: CASSSERGTEAFF. CDR3 DNA: TGTGCCAGCAGTTCGGAAAGGGGTACTGAAGCTTTCTTT.

The chain employs TRBV10-3 and TRBJ2-1, with D uncertain. V was cut by 8 bases and J by 3 bases, with 14 bases left in between. Looked up from germline, CDR1 is ENHRY and CDR2 is SYGVKD. There are 14 residues in the CDR3. The CDR3 DNA is TGTGCCATCCGGTTCTCGGATATCTACAATGAGCAGTTCTTC. The encoded protein is CAIRFSDIYNEQFF.

This clone was counted a few times. The rearrangement uses TRBV7-8 and TRBJ2-2; 16 bases agree with TRBD2. The CDR3 contains 21 residues. J lost 3 bases, V lost 5 bases, and 15 bases had no gene match. Germline loops: CDR1 SGHVS, CDR2 FQNEAQ. The CDR3 DNA reads as TGTGCCAGCAGCGCCAGGGGTCCGGGACTAGCGGGGGGGACGGACACCGGGGAGCTGTTTTTT. As protein: CASSARGPGLAGGTDTGELFF.

This clone came up once. The V and J genes are TRBV9 and TRBJ2-1; perhaps TRBD2 as D (5 bases). V gave up 2 bases and J gave up 8 bases, with 23 bases separating them. The CDR3 runs to 17 residues. Germline assignment: CDR1 SGDLS and CDR2 YYNGEE. The CDR3 DNA sequence: TGTGCCAGCAGCGTGAGGGCCTTGGAGACGTTGTTCGATGAGCAGTTCTTC. This codes for CASSVRALETLFDEQFF.

The rearrangement uses TRBV5-6 and TRBJ2-7; D is uncertain. Germline V CDR1 and CDR2: SGHDT, YYEEEE. Trimming took 3 bases from V and 4 from J, leaving 17 bases between them. CDR3 length: 15 residues. The CDR3 DNA sequence: TGTGCCAGCAGCTCCCTCGAAGGTACTTCGTACGAGCAGTACTTC. Encoded protein: CASSSLEGTSYEQYF. Full variable domain (remainder filled in from reference TRBV5-6 and TRBJ2-7): DAGVTQSPTHLIKTRGQQVTLRCSPKSGHDTVSWYQQALGQGPQFIFQYYEEEERQRGNFPDRFSGHQFPNYSSELNVNALLLGDSALYLCASSSLEGTSYEQYFGPGTRLTVT.

The chain uses TRBV27 and TRBJ1-5, with 8 bases lining up with TRBD1. The length of the CDR3 is 16 residues. V gave up 4 bases and J gave up 4 bases; unmatched junction bases: 9. Germline-derived CDR1 and CDR2 are MNHEY and SMNVEV (reference sequence). CDR3 nucleotide sequence: TGTGCCAGCAGTTCCAGTCCCACAGGGGGAAATCAGCCCCAGCATTTT. As protein: CASSSSPTGGNQPQHF.

A remark on this clone: The identical CDR3 is also encoded by other nucleotide sequences in the sample. The V gene is TRBV5-1, the J gene TRBJ1-4, with 7 positions matching TRBD1. With 2 bases clipped from V and 2 bases from J, the junction kept 3 bases outside the gene matches. This CDR3 has 15 residues. Germline V lookup: CDR1 SGHRS, CDR2 YFSETQ. The CDR3 sequence: CASSLEGATNEKLFF. The CDR3 coding sequence is TGCGCCAGCAGCTTAGAGGGGGCTACTAATGAAAAACTGTTTTTT.

The table lists this clone with a count of one. The rearrangement joins TRBV5-1 to TRBJ2-1, with no clear D. Germline assignment: CDR1 SGHRS and CDR2 YFSETQ. The CDR3 is 15 amino acids. V was clipped by 5 bases and J by 0 bases, with 12 bases between them. CDR3 loop: CASRPSVASYNEQFF. CDR3 coding DNA: TGCGCCAGCAGACCTTCCGTAGCCTCCTACAATGAGCAGTTCTTC.

This clone was counted once. The chain carries TRBV19 and TRBJ2-1, with 9 nucleotides matching TRBD1. From germline, CDR1 is LNHDA and CDR2 SQIVND (reference sequence). V trimming: 9 bases; J trimming: 5 bases; junction bases outside the gene matches: 5. The CDR3 runs 13 residues. CDR3 sequence reads: CASGQGNNNEQFF. DNA for the CDR3: TGTGCCAGCGGACAGGGGAATAACAATGAGCAGTTCTTC.

The chain couples TRBV27 to TRBJ1-4; D gene ambiguous. Germline CDR1 MNHEY, CDR2 SMNVEV (reference sequence). The CDR3 consists of 16 residues. Trimming shortened V by 7 bases and J by 4 bases, and 19 bases separated the two germline ends. CDR3 region: CASKSLGDPGNEKLFF. CDR3 bases: TGTGCCAGCAAGTCTCTAGGCGATCCCGGTAATGAAAAACTGTTTTTT.

This chain uses TRBV21-1 with TRBJ1-2; no check of the table's D call, TRBD1, against the DNA was made. TRBV21-1 is described as a pseudogene. This CDR3 has 19 residues. CDR3: CASSKTGDRGLLTNYGYTF. The CDR3 nucleotides are TGTGCCAGCAGCAAAACCGGGGACAGGGGACTTTTAACTAACTATGGCTACACCTTC.

The chain joins TRBV11-1 to TRBJ1-1, with D uncertain. Looked up from germline, CDR1 is SGHAT and CDR2 is FQDESV (reference sequence). This CDR3 spans 13 amino acids. Trimming removed 4 bases from V and 4 bases from J, with 10 bases in between. This CDR3 is CASSSTDGTEAFF. The CDR3 DNA is TGTGCCAGCAGCTCGACCGATGGCACTGAAGCTTTCTTT.